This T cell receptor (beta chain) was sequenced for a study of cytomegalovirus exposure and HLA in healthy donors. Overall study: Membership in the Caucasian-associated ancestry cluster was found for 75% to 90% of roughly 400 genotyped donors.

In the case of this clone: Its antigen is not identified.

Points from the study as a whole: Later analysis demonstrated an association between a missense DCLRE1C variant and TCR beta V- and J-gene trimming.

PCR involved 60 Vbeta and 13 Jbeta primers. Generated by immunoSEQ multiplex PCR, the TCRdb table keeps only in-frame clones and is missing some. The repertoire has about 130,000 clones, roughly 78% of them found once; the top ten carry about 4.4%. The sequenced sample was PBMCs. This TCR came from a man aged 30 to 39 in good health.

The CDR3 loop is CASSSLVREQFF. CDR3 sequence (DNA): TGCGCCAGCAGCTCACTAGTACGTGAGCAGTTCTTC. The chain joins TRBV4-1 to TRBJ2-1, with TRBD2 as a possible D gene (5 bases). The CDR3 spans 12 residues. V lost 5 bases and J 9 bases, leaving 11 bases between the germline ends. Germline CDR1 MGHRA, CDR2 YSYEKL.